Presented here are 13 T cell receptor beta chains from one specimen sequenced in a study of neurological immune-mediated disorders. Time point: longitudinal time-point 3. One entry per CDR3 protein, called by TCRdb with MiXCR from the 5' RACE reads. This sample has roughly 42,000 distinct CDR3 sequences, with about 14% found just once. Specimen: PBMCs. The receptors originated from a man aged 25 to 40 in good health.

This clonotype was counted ten times or more. CDR3 bases: TGTGCCAGCAGTGAACGAACTAGCGGGAGTAGGAGTGAGCAGTTCTTC. Translating it yields CASSERTSGSRSEQFF. J is TRBJ2-1 and V is TRBV2; 11 positions match TRBD2. The CDR3 has 16 residues. The V segment lost 2 bases and the J segment 9 bases; nucleotides outside the gene matches: 9. Germline V gene data show CDR1 as SNHLY and CDR2 as FYNNEI.

This clonotype was picked up many times. V gene TRBV5-1 combines with J gene TRBJ2-7, with D possibly being TRBD1 (6 bases). The CDR3 loop spans 16 amino acids. Trimming stripped 0 bases from V and 0 bases from J, with 13 bases between. In germline, CDR1 is SGHRS, CDR2 YFSETQ. CDR3 sequence: CASSLVDRTSSYEQYF. The CDR3 DNA is TGCGCCAGCAGCTTGGTAGACAGGACGTCCTCCTACGAGCAGTACTTC. Based on the CDR3 plus reference TRBV5-1 and TRBJ2-7, the full variable domain is KAGVTQTPRYLIKTRGQQVTLSCSPISGHRSVSWYQQTPGQGLQFLFEYFSETQRNKGNFPGRFSGRQFSNSRSEMNVSTLELGDSALYLCASSLVDRTSSYEQYFGPGTRLTVT.

There are many counts of this clonotype. This sequence joins TRBV5-1 and TRBJ2-5; D might be TRBD1 (6 bases). CDR1 SGHRS and CDR2 YFSETQ come from the germline V gene. The CDR3 runs 14 residues. V was pared by 1 base and J by 3 bases, with 10 bases between. DNA for the CDR3: TGCGCCAGCAGCTTGTGGACAGCCAAAGAGACCCAGTACTTC. Its protein product is CASSLWTAKETQYF.

The sample holds many counts of this clonotype. Written as DNA, the CDR3 is TGTGCCAGCAGCCCTGGACTAGCGGGAGGGCCCTACAATGAGCAGTTCTTC. Protein sequence: CASSPGLAGGPYNEQFF. The chain couples TRBV28 to TRBJ2-1, with TRBD2 identical over 15 bases. With 6 bases clipped from V and 2 bases from J, the junction kept 5 bases outside the gene matches. Germline assignment: CDR1 MDHEN and CDR2 SYDVKM. The CDR3 is 17 residues long.

This clonotype was picked up many times. This chain connects TRBV3-1 to TRBJ2-1; 9 bases fit TRBD2. V gave up 1 base and J gave up 0 bases; unmatched junction bases: 10. This CDR3 region has 19 residues. Germline assignment: CDR1 LGHDT and CDR2 YNNKEL (reference sequence). The CDR3 loop reads CASSQAFLAGRSSYNEQFF. In DNA form, the CDR3 reads TGTGCCAGCAGCCAAGCCTTTCTAGCGGGAAGAAGCTCCTACAATGAGCAGTTCTTC.

This clonotype came up many times. This rearrangement joins TRBV5-1 to TRBJ2-1, with 8 nucleotides matching TRBD2. CDR3 length: 14 residues. The V segment lost 2 bases and the J segment 2 bases; nucleotides outside the gene matches: 0. The germline V gene has CDR1 SGHRS and CDR2 YFSETQ. CDR3 sequence reads: CASSLAGAYNEQFF. The CDR3 DNA is TGCGCCAGCAGCTTAGCGGGGGCCTACAATGAGCAGTTCTTC.

This clonotype occurred a few times. The V gene is TRBV20-1, the J gene TRBJ2-5; D may match TRBD1 or TRBD2 (5 bases each). The V gene lost 5 bases and the J gene lost 0 bases, with 16 bases spanning the gap. CDR1 and CDR2 from the germline V gene are DFQATT and SNEGSKA (reference sequence). The CDR3 consists of 15 residues. CDR3 sequence: CSAPGPTHYQETQYF. CDR3 nucleotides: TGCAGTGCTCCGGGACCCACGCACTACCAAGAGACCCAGTACTTC.

This clonotype occurred many times. The rearrangement joins TRBV6-5 to TRBJ1-6, with 8 bases aligning to TRBD1. Germline V gene sequence: CDR1 MNHEY, CDR2 SVGAGI. V dropped 5 bases and J dropped 18; count of bases not matched to a gene: 6. The CDR3 spans 11 residues. The CDR3 nucleotides read TGTGCCAGCAGTCGCGGACAGGGCGGCCACTTT. Its protein is CASSRGQGGHF.

Ten or more counts support this clonotype. The chain is built from TRBV12-3 or TRBV12-4 and TRBJ2-5, with 8 bases matching TRBD2. V trimming: 3 bases; J trimming: 5 bases; junction bases outside the gene matches: 5. This CDR3 has 14 residues. CDR3: CASSLRGEEETQYF. As DNA, the CDR3 is TGTGCCAGCAGTTTGCGGGGGGAGGAGGAGACCCAGTACTTC.

Ten or more counts support this clonotype. The chain uses TRBV10-3 and TRBJ1-6; D remains ambiguous. The CDR3 is made up of 11 amino acids. Germline CDR1 and CDR2: ENHRY and SYGVKD. The germline V and J ends were trimmed by 11 bases and 9 bases, with 11 bases remaining between them. The CDR3 bases are TGTGCCTCAGGCCCGACTTCACCCCTCCACTTT. Its translation: CASGPTSPLHF.

This clonotype was detected ten times or more. The rearrangement uses TRBV7-8 and TRBJ2-7, with D tentatively TRBD1 (5 bases). Germline values: CDR1 SGHVS, CDR2 FQNEAQ. Trimming took 2 bases from V and 2 from J, leaving 10 bases between them. The CDR3 sequence is 14 residues long. The CDR3 DNA is TGTGCCAGCAGCTTAACAGGCCCAACCTACGAGCAGTACTTC. Its translation is CASSLTGPTYEQYF.

This clonotype was recorded many times. The chain carries TRBV7-3 and TRBJ2-2; D not certain. V lost 2 bases and J lost 4, with 5 bases in between. Per germline, CDR1 SGHTA and CDR2 FQGTGA. There are 13 residues in the CDR3. The CDR3 region has the DNA TGTGCCAGCAGCTTACTGGGCACCGGGGAGCTGTTTTTT. It specifies CASSLLGTGELFF. Full variable domain (outside the CDR3, taken from reference TRBV7-3 and TRBJ2-2): GAGVSQTPSNKVTEKGKYVELRCDPISGHTALYWYRQSLGQGPEFLIYFQGTGAADDSGLPNDRFFAVRPEGSVSTLKIQRTERGDSAVYLCASSLLGTGELFFGEGSRLTVL.

This clonotype was counted at least ten times. This chain joins TRBV7-2 and TRBJ2-7; 8 nucleotides align to TRBD2. Germline CDR1 and CDR2: SGHTA and FQGNSA. The CDR3 is 14 residues long. The J segment lost 4 bases and the V segment lost 5 bases, leaving 7 bases of the junction unmatched. The CDR3 loop is CASSLSGTGYEQYF. CDR3 coding DNA: TGTGCCAGCAGCCTTAGCGGGACCGGGTACGAGCAGTACTTC. The complete variable domain, with remaining parts taken from reference TRBV7-2 and TRBJ2-7, reads GAGVSQSPSNKVTEKGKDVELRCDPISGHTALYWYRQSLGQGLEFLIYFQGNSAPDKSGLPSDRFSAERTGGSVSTLTIQRTQQEDSAVYLCASSLSGTGYEQYFGPGTRLTVT.